Listed below are T cell receptor beta chains from one sample, sequenced in a study of cytomegalovirus exposure and HLA in healthy donors. Libraries were prepared by immunoSEQ multiplex PCR; TCRdb keeps only in-frame clonotypes and omits some of them. Of roughly 260,000 clones listed, around 90% were seen once; the top ten hold around 0.34%. Sequencing used PBMCs. The source is a woman between 18 and 30 years old in good health and CMV-seronegative. Each CDR3 is given with its conserved first and last residue. D genes are given only for firm matches. Clone size is shown for a subset of rows, as once, few, many or a class of expanded clone.

TRBD1 . TRBJ2-1 TRBV28 CASRTGNEQFF TGTGCCAGCCGGACAGGGAATGAGCAGTTCTTC
TRBD1 . TRBJ1-4 TRBV13 CASSRRQGEKLFF TGTGCCAGCAGCCGCCGACAGGGTGAAAAACTGTTTTTT
TRBD1 . TRBJ2-7 TRBV4-1 CASSQAPGQGYEQYF TGCGCCAGCAGCCAAGCCCCGGGACAGGGTTACGAGCAGTACTTC
TRBD2 . TRBJ2-4 TRBV6-5 CASSRMGGDIQYF TGTGCCAGCAGTAGAATGGGGGGGGACATTCAGTACTTC
. . TRBJ1-4 TRBV2 CASSDGPPGYLGREKLFF TGTGCCAGCAGTGACGGTCCCCCGGGATATCTCGGTCGTGAAAAACTGTTTTTT
TRBD1 . TRBJ2-2 TRBV7-9 CASARQGNTGELFF TGTGCCAGCGCAAGACAGGGGAACACCGGGGAGCTGTTTTTT
. . TRBJ1-1 TRBV13 CASSLDLDRHTEAFF TGTGCCAGCAGCTTAGATCTCGACAGACACACTGAAGCTTTCTTT
TRBD1 once TRBJ1-5 TRBV4-1 CASSQEWAGGYQPQHF TGCGCCAGCAGCCAAGAGTGGGCAGGGGGCTATCAGCCCCAGCATTTT
TRBD2 . TRBJ2-7 TRBV7-8 CASSSRGGLGEQYF TGTGCCAGCAGCTCCCGCGGGGGGCTAGGGGAGCAGTACTTC
TRBD1 . TRBJ1-1 TRBV2 CASSESEGAMNTEAFF TGTGCCAGCAGTGAAAGCGAGGGGGCCATGAACACTGAAGCTTTCTTT
. . TRBJ1-2 TRBV4-3 CASSQGRPGYEFNYGYTF TGCGCCAGCAGCCAAGGACGTCCAGGGTATGAATTTAACTATGGCTACACCTTC
. . TRBJ1-5 TRBV2 CASSEAGTYQPQHF TGTGCCAGCAGTGAGGCGGGAACGTATCAGCCCCAGCATTTT
TRBD2 . TRBJ2-1 TRBV29-1 CSVVLAGAFYNEQFF TGCAGCGTTGTACTAGCGGGGGCCTTTTACAATGAGCAGTTCTTC
. . TRBJ2-2 TRBV9 CASSSFYGNTGELFF TGTGCCAGCAGCTCTTTCTACGGGAACACCGGGGAGCTGTTTTTT
. . TRBJ2-3 TRBV10-3 CAIAAADTQYF TGTGCCATAGCTGCGGCAGATACGCAGTATTTT
. once TRBJ1-3 TRBV28 CASSRTGHTGNTIYF TGTGCCAGCAGCAGAACAGGGCACACGGGAAACACCATATATTTT
TRBD1 . TRBJ1-1 TRBV15 CATSRAQGAVGDTEAFF TGTGCCACCAGCAGAGCACAGGGGGCTGTCGGGGACACTGAAGCTTTCTTT
. few TRBJ1-6 TRBV4-1 CASSQESPTNSPLHF TGCGCCAGCAGCCAAGAAAGTCCTACCAATTCACCCCTCCACTTT
TRBD2 . TRBJ2-3 TRBV15 CATSRDLAGEAYSTDTQYF TGTGCCACCAGCAGAGATCTAGCGGGGGAGGCATATAGCACAGATACGCAGTATTTT
TRBD2 . TRBJ2-1 TRBV9 CASSVGEGSSYNEQFF TGTGCCAGCAGCGTAGGGGAGGGGAGCTCCTACAATGAGCAGTTCTTC
. . TRBJ2-7 TRBV7-6 CASSPKGAGGAYEQYF TGTGCCAGCAGCCCCAAAGGGGCAGGTGGGGCCTACGAGCAGTACTTC
. . TRBJ1-1 TRBV4-1 CASSQDWLNTEAFF TGCGCCAGCAGCCAAGATTGGCTGAACACTGAAGCTTTCTTT
TRBD1 . TRBJ1-2 TRBV5-4 CASSLNAGQGAYGYTF TGTGCCAGCAGCTTGAACGCGGGACAGGGGGCCTATGGCTACACCTTC
TRBD2 . TRBJ2-2 TRBV7-2 CASSFWTSGGTGELFF TGTGCCAGCAGCTTCTGGACTAGCGGGGGCACCGGGGAGCTGTTTTTT
TRBD2 once TRBJ2-5 TRBV19 CASGSGAAEETQYF TGTGCCAGTGGAAGCGGGGCCGCAGAAGAGACCCAGTACTTC
. . TRBJ2-1 TRBV27 CASSTVQESSYNEQFF TGTGCCAGCAGTACGGTACAGGAGAGCTCCTACAATGAGCAGTTCTTC
TRBD1 . TRBJ2-1 TRBV5-1 CASSLQGAQNEQFF TGCGCCAGCAGCCTGCAGGGGGCGCAGAATGAGCAGTTCTTC
TRBD1 . TRBJ2-1 TRBV7-9 CASGGWDRNEQFF TGTGCCAGCGGGGGGTGGGACAGGAACGAGCAGTTCTTC
TRBD1 . TRBJ2-2 TRBV9 CASSGATGAGELFF TGTGCCAGCAGCGGCGCCACAGGGGCCGGGGAGCTGTTTTTT
TRBD1 once TRBJ2-1 TRBV7-2 CASSLMGQGYNEQFF TGTGCCAGCAGCTTAATGGGACAGGGATACAATGAGCAGTTCTTC
. . TRBJ2-3 TRBV7-6 CASSFPNTDTQYF TGTGCCAGCAGCTTCCCAAACACAGATACGCAGTATTTT
TRBD1 . TRBJ1-5 TRBV28 CASSPPRTGFNSNQPQHF TGTGCCAGCAGCCCCCCCCGGACAGGCTTTAATAGCAATCAGCCCCAGCATTTT
TRBD1 . TRBJ2-2 TRBV7-8 CASSLSPGGNTGELFF TGTGCCAGCAGCCTTAGCCCAGGGGGAAACACCGGGGAGCTGTTTTTT
TRBD1 once TRBJ1-1 TRBV4-2 CASNGQGRYTEAFF TGTGCCAGCAACGGACAGGGGCGGTATACTGAAGCTTTCTTT
. . TRBJ1-2 TRBV7-9 CASSSGGRTGYTF TGTGCCAGCAGCTCGGGGGGGCGTACTGGCTACACCTTC
TRBD1 . TRBJ1-2 TRBV6-5 CASSYSAGGDGYTF TGTGCCAGCAGTTACTCCGCAGGGGGCGATGGCTACACCTTC